The subject of this entry is one TCR beta chain. Its antigen is unknown. The sample comes from a study of T-cell reconstitution after alpha-beta-depleted transplantation in children. Study findings and constraints: Where some patients showed high TCRbeta diversity at day 60, it came from recipient T cells and thymic progenitors that had survived. T-cell numbers and diversity one year post-transplant derived largely from freshly generated T cells. Where alpha-beta T cells came from about two months after transplant was reportedly several hundred expanded graft clones.

V shed 7 bases and J 7 bases; nucleotides not matched to a gene: 10. There are 16 residues in the CDR3. Germline V gene data show CDR1 as SNHLY and CDR2 as FYNNEI. Preparation of the TCRbeta library used unique molecular identifiers. TCRdb fed the PCR reads into MiXCR, producing one record per CDR3 protein. The sample lists about 580,000 distinct CDR3 sequences, roughly a quarter occurring once. The TCR was taken from a boy under two years old with Wiskott-Aldrich syndrome, due to receive a stem cell transplant. The sample here was PBMCs, taken before TCRalphabeta/CD19-depleted stem cell transplant. V and J are TRBV2 and TRBJ2-1; 13 bases line up with TRBD2. CDR3 sequence (DNA): TGTGCCAGCATGGGACTAGCGGGACCCCGAAGGAATGAGCAGTTCTTC. Encoded protein: CASMGLAGPRRNEQFF.